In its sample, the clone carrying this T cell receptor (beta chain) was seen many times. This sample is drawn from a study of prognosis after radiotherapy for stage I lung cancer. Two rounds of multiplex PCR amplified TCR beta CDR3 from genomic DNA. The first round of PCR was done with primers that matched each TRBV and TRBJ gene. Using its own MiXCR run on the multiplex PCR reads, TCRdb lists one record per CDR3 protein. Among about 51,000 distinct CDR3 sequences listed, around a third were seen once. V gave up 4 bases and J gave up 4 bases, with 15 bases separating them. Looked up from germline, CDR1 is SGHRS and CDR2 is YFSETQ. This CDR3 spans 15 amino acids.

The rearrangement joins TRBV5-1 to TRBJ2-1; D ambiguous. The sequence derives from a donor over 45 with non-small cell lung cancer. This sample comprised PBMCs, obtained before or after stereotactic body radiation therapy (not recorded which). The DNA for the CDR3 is TGCGCCAGCAGCGAGTCCGATGGGTTGTACAATGAGCAGTTCTTC. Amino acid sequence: CASSESDGLYNEQFF.